The 22 T cell receptor beta chains listed next were all sequenced from one sample in a study of prognosis after radiotherapy for stage I lung cancer. Two-round multiplex PCR on genomic DNA was the method by which TCR beta CDR3 was amplified. Every TRBV and TRBJ gene had its own specific primer in first-round PCR. TCRdb re-called the multiplex PCR reads through MiXCR, storing one row per CDR3 protein. This sample has fewer than 40,000 distinct CDR3 sequences, with nearly 35% found just once. Sequences were derived from PBMCs, sampled before or after stereotactic body radiation therapy (not recorded which). Every receptor here comes from a donor aged 50 or older with non-small cell lung cancer.

V usage is TRBV6-2 or TRBV6-3 and J usage is TRBJ2-3; 8 positions agree with TRBD2. The CDR3 is 21 residues long. Germline CDR1 reads MNHEY; CDR2 reads SVGEGT. V was clipped by 1 base and J by 0 bases; unmatched bases: 18. The CDR3 nucleotides read TGTGCCAGCAGTTACTGTCAGGCAGGAATACTAGCGGTACTCAGCACAGATACGCAGTATTTT. Translated, it gives CASSYCQAGILAVLSTDTQYF.

This clonotype was counted at least ten times. The rearrangement joins TRBV19 to TRBJ2-3, with D perhaps matching TRBD1 or TRBD2 (5 bases each). The CDR3 has 13 amino acids. Germline CDR1 reads LNHDA; CDR2 reads SQIVND (reference sequence). Trimming removed 1 base at V and 4 bases at J, with 6 bases between. For the CDR3, the DNA is TGTGCCAGTAGTATAGGAGGGGCAGATACGCAGTATTTT. It yields the protein CASSIGGADTQYF.

V and J are TRBV6-1 and TRBJ2-2; 7 bases agree with TRBD1. The CDR3 spans 13 residues. V shed 5 bases, J shed 6 bases, and the junction held 3 bases outside the gene matches. Germline V gene sequence: CDR1 MNHNS, CDR2 SASEGT. The CDR3 here is CASSTQGAGELFF. CDR3 DNA sequence: TGTGCCAGCAGTACCCAGGGGGCCGGGGAGCTGTTTTTT.

This clonotype was found many times. The genes are TRBV25-1 and TRBJ2-1; TRBD1 matches 9 bases. Germline values: CDR1 MGHDK, CDR2 SYGVNS. After removal of 7 bases from V and 4 bases from J, the junction contained 5 bases not matched to a gene. CDR3 size: 14 residues. DNA for the CDR3: TGTGCCAGCATGCGACAGGGGGTATACAATGAGCAGTTCTTC. Translating gives CASMRQGVYNEQFF.

A remark on this clonotype: With a much larger clone just one base away, this may be a read error. The CDR3 does not end in the conserved phenylalanine or tryptophan, so this is likely a read error. The gene calls are TRBV19 and TRBJ2-7, with TRBD2 matching over 15 bases. Germline-derived CDR1 and CDR2 are LNHDA and SQIVND (reference sequence). J lost 2 bases, V lost 7 bases, and 9 bases had no gene match. CDR3 length equals 17 residues. The CDR3 DNA reads as TGTGCCAGTAAATCGGGGACTAGCGGGAGGACCCCCTACGAGCAGTACATC. It specifies CASKSGTSGRTPYEQYI.

This clonotype was observed many times. This chain joins TRBV6-5 and TRBJ1-3; a possible D gene is TRBD1 (5 bases). This CDR3 contains 16 residues. V lost 4 bases, J lost 0 bases, and 13 bases lay in between. CDR1 is MNHEY and CDR2 is SVGAGI in the germline V gene. The CDR3 sequence is CASSFRDRISGNTIYF. The CDR3 nucleotides are TGTGCCAGCAGTTTTAGAGACAGAATCTCTGGAAACACCATATATTTT.

V gene TRBV12-3 or TRBV12-4 combines with J gene TRBJ1-2; 9 positions match TRBD1. The CDR3 runs to 14 residues. Trimming took 6 bases from V and 8 from J; bases not matched to a gene: 10. Here the CDR3 DNA reads TGTGCCAGCAGCCCGGAACAGGGGGCAGGGGGCTACACCTTC. Translated, it gives CASSPEQGAGGYTF.

The J gene is TRBJ1-6, the V gene TRBV9; the match to TRBD1 covers 9 bases. J was trimmed by 8 bases and V by 5 bases; bases with no gene match: 5. The germline CDR1 and CDR2 sequences are SGDLS and YYNGEE. There are 14 residues in the CDR3. CDR3 region: CASSSRDRDSPLHF. Here the CDR3 DNA reads TGTGCCAGCAGTTCCCGGGACAGGGATTCACCCCTCCACTTT.

The table lists this clonotype with many counts. The J gene is TRBJ2-7, the V gene TRBV15; 7 nucleotides agree with TRBD2. Trimming at V came to 1 base and at J to 4 bases, leaving 7 bases not matched to a gene. CDR1 LNHNV and CDR2 YYDKDF come from the germline V gene (reference sequence). This CDR3 is built from 15 residues. This CDR3 reads CATSRGGGGIYEQYF. Here the CDR3 DNA reads TGTGCCACCAGCAGAGGGGGGGGGGGAATTTACGAGCAGTACTTC.

This clonotype was observed many times. The J gene is TRBJ1-4, the V gene TRBV6-2 or TRBV6-3, with D unclear. The germline V gene encodes CDR1 MNHEY and CDR2 SVGEGT. The CDR3 consists of 16 residues. V gave up 4 bases and J gave up 7 bases, with 19 bases separating them. The CDR3 region has the DNA TGTGCCAGCAGTTTTCCGGGTACTCCCGAGGGTGAAAAACTGTTTTTT. Translation gives CASSFPGTPEGEKLFF.

The rearrangement uses TRBV5-1 and TRBJ1-2, with D hard to call. The V end was cut by 0 bases, the J end by 0 bases, with 6 bases between. The CDR3 contains 14 residues. Germline assignment: CDR1 SGHRS and CDR2 YFSETQ. The CDR3 sequence: CASSLGQANYGYTF. In nucleotides, the CDR3 is TGCGCCAGCAGCTTGGGGCAGGCTAACTATGGCTACACCTTC.

The sample holds many counts of this clonotype. The gene calls are TRBV2 and TRBJ1-5; D perhaps matches TRBD1 (6 bases). In germline, CDR1 is SNHLY, CDR2 FYNNEI. The CDR3 extends over 15 amino acids. Trimming cost V 5 bases and J 3 bases, with 14 bases left between them. The DNA of the CDR3 is TGTGCCAGCAGTCTCGGCAGGGGATACAATCAGCCCCAGCATTTT. It specifies CASSLGRGYNQPQHF.

This clonotype occurred many times. This sequence joins TRBV12-3 or TRBV12-4 and TRBJ2-1; 9 bases map to TRBD1. This CDR3 is 15 amino acids long. V lost 4 bases, J lost 4 bases, and 5 bases stayed unmatched. The CDR3 is CASSSRDREYNEQFF. The DNA of the CDR3 is TGTGCCAGCAGTTCCCGGGACAGGGAATACAATGAGCAGTTCTTC.

This clonotype was observed a few times. The chain employs TRBV6-1 and TRBJ2-5, with D possibly matching TRBD2 (6 bases). The germline gives CDR1 MNHNS, CDR2 SASEGT. V lost 6 bases to trimming and J lost 0 bases, with 14 bases between them. CDR3 length: 15 residues. CDR3 coding DNA: TGTGCCAGCAGGGGACGGGGGTTTTACCAAGAGACCCAGTACTTC. Its protein product is CASRGRGFYQETQYF.

This clonotype was observed at least ten times. This chain joins TRBV6-1 and TRBJ2-3; tentative D call: TRBD2 (6 bases). V dropped 5 bases and J dropped 3 bases, with 12 bases sitting between them. From germline, CDR1 is MNHNS and CDR2 SASEGT. This CDR3 is 14 amino acids long. The CDR3 bases are TGTGCCAGCAGTCCGGTAGCGGAGACAGATACGCAGTATTTT. Translating it yields CASSPVAETDTQYF.

This clonotype was found many times. J is TRBJ1-3 and V is TRBV5-1; D gene uncertain. The germline V gene has CDR1 SGHRS and CDR2 YFSETQ. V lost 5 bases, J lost 0 bases, and 15 bases lay in between. The CDR3 loop spans 16 amino acids. The CDR3 coding sequence is TGCGCCAGCAGGTCAGGTTCCCTATCCTCTGGAAACACCATATATTTT. Translating gives CASRSGSLSSGNTIYF.

With respect to this clonotype: It is likely a read error: a sequence one base away is far more abundant. The V gene is TRBV12-3 or TRBV12-4, the J gene TRBJ2-7; D might be TRBD1 (6 bases). Trimming removed 6 bases from V and 7 bases from J, with 22 bases in between. This CDR3 contains 15 residues. The CDR3 DNA sequence: TGTGCCAGCAGGAGCAGGGGTAACCCCTACAATGAGCAGTACTTC. Encoded protein: CASRSRGNPYNEQYF.

This clonotype was seen repeatedly, ten times or more. The CDR3 loop reads CSARGIIGGLAGGQETQYF. In nucleotides, the CDR3 is TGCAGTGCTAGAGGCATTATCGGGGGACTAGCGGGAGGGCAAGAGACCCAGTACTTC. V usage is TRBV20-1 and J usage is TRBJ2-5; 16 bases align to TRBD2. The CDR3 is 19 amino acids. The J segment lost 2 bases and the V segment lost 1 base, leaving 10 bases of the junction unmatched. The germline CDR1 and CDR2 sequences are DFQATT and SNEGSKA (reference sequence).

This clonotype was detected many times. V is TRBV18 and J is TRBJ2-3; unclear D gene. V lost 6 bases and J 2 bases, leaving 12 bases between the germline ends. The CDR3 is 14 amino acids. The V gene's germline CDR1 is KGHSH and CDR2 LQKENI. CDR3 sequence: CASSQGPNTDTQYF. The CDR3, as DNA: TGTGCCAGCTCGCAAGGTCCCAACACAGATACGCAGTATTTT. Full variable domain (missing parts from reference TRBV18 and TRBJ2-3): NAGVMQNPRHLVRRRGQEARLRCSPMKGHSHVYWYRQLPEEGLKFMVYLQKENIIDESGMPKERFSAEFPKEGPSILRIQQVVRGDSAAYFCASSQGPNTDTQYFGPGTRLTVL.

This clonotype was seen at least ten times. V and J are TRBV6-1 and TRBJ1-4; 7 bases agree with TRBD1. J was trimmed by 0 bases and V by 3 bases; bases with no gene match: 4. Germline assignment: CDR1 MNHNS and CDR2 SASEGT. CDR3 size: 16 residues. This CDR3 is CASSDIGTATNEKLFF. The CDR3 DNA sequence: TGTGCCAGCAGTGATATTGGGACAGCAACTAATGAAAAACTGTTTTTT.

Turning to this clonotype: This may arise from a read error, as a much more abundant clone is one base away. The chain joins TRBV3-1 to TRBJ2-3; D is undetermined. Germline CDR1 reads LGHDT; CDR2 reads YNNKEL (reference sequence). This CDR3 spans 18 amino acids. V was clipped by 4 bases and J by 3 bases, with 23 bases between them. DNA for the CDR3: TGTGCCAGCAGCCCCCCTATCGGAGAGGACGATGGGACAGATACGCAGTATTTT. This gives the protein CASSPPIGEDDGTDTQYF.

This clonotype is labeled medium-sized. The V gene is TRBV6-1, the J gene TRBJ1-5, with D possibly matching TRBD1 (5 bases). Germline values: CDR1 MNHNS, CDR2 SASEGT. This CDR3 spans 13 amino acids. The germline V and J ends were trimmed by 3 bases and 5 bases, with 8 bases remaining between them. The CDR3 coding sequence is TGTGCCAGCAGTGACAGGGAGGATCAGCCCCAGCATTTT. Translated: CASSDREDQPQHF.